A selection of T cell receptor beta chains follows, all from one sample in a study of CXCR3-negative and CXCR3-positive naive CD8 T cells. After re-calling the 5' RACE reads, TCRdb lists one entry per CDR3 protein, DNA absent. This specimen shows tens of thousands of distinct CDR3 sequences; the ten leading clones hold almost 0.55%. What was sequenced was naive CXCR3+ CD8+ T cells from blood. These receptors were taken from a human donor in good health. Some clones in this sample may be carry-over from other donors' samples. The CDR3 runs from the conserved cysteine through the conserved F or W.

V gene: TRBV6-4; J gene: TRBJ2-1; CDR3 protein: CASSENSYNEQFF
V gene: TRBV7-8; J gene: TRBJ2-7; CDR3 protein: CASSFGIAGDYEQYF
V gene: TRBV21-1; J gene: TRBJ1-5; CDR3 protein: CASTGLAKGEDGNQPQHF
V gene: TRBV27; J gene: TRBJ1-6; CDR3 protein: CASSLVGGNSPLHF
V gene: TRBV28; J gene: TRBJ2-7; CDR3 protein: CASSSILGEQYF
V gene: TRBV6-2/TRBV6-3; J gene: TRBJ2-7; CDR3 protein: CASSYWADTSYEQYF
V gene: TRBV9; J gene: TRBJ2-4; CDR3 protein: CASSAPVTNIQYF
V gene: TRBV4-3; J gene: TRBJ2-7; CDR3 protein: CASSPLQGEAYEQYF
V gene: TRBV29-1; J gene: TRBJ2-1; CDR3 protein: CSVVRVGSYNEQFF
V gene: TRBV27; J gene: TRBJ1-5; CDR3 protein: CASGGGGQPQHF
V gene: TRBV4-1; J gene: TRBJ2-1; CDR3 protein: CASSLLAGALNEQFF
V gene: TRBV7-3; J gene: TRBJ2-1; CDR3 protein: CASSSLAGSSYNEQFF
V gene: TRBV19; J gene: TRBJ2-1; CDR3 protein: CASYGQGYEQFF
V gene: TRBV4-3; J gene: TRBJ1-1; CDR3 protein: CASSQAGGWTEAFF
V gene: TRBV7-9; J gene: TRBJ2-3; CDR3 protein: CASSPPGTDTQYF
V gene: TRBV7-6; J gene: TRBJ2-5; CDR3 protein: CASSLRGTGETQYF
V gene: TRBV28; J gene: TRBJ1-1; CDR3 protein: CASSFVTASSEAFF
V gene: TRBV19; J gene: TRBJ1-1; CDR3 protein: CASSIEGARTEAFF
V gene: TRBV6-2/TRBV6-3; J gene: TRBJ1-5; CDR3 protein: CASSPTLGQPQHF
V gene: TRBV29-1; J gene: TRBJ2-7; CDR3 protein: CSCWTTSYEQYF
V gene: TRBV2; J gene: TRBJ2-3; CDR3 protein: CASSDPLVGGMPEDTQYF
V gene: TRBV2; J gene: TRBJ2-7; CDR3 protein: CASSEYSSYEQYF
V gene: TRBV3-1; J gene: TRBJ2-3; CDR3 protein: CASSRGGPSTDTQYF
V gene: TRBV7-6; J gene: TRBJ2-6; CDR3 protein: CASSAVADAGANVLTF
V gene: TRBV2; J gene: TRBJ2-7; CDR3 protein: CASSEGQGGFEQYF
V gene: TRBV20-1; J gene: TRBJ2-2; CDR3 protein: CSARTDDRGDSGELFF
V gene: TRBV27; J gene: TRBJ2-7; CDR3 protein: CASSFLQDGPYEQYF
V gene: TRBV6-5; J gene: TRBJ2-2; CDR3 protein: CASSHMETGELFF
V gene: TRBV30; J gene: TRBJ1-1; CDR3 protein: CAWRIGSYTEAFF
V gene: TRBV4-1; J gene: TRBJ2-7; CDR3 protein: CASSQAQGQPYYEQYF
V gene: TRBV5-1; J gene: TRBJ2-7; CDR3 protein: CASRTGNSYEQYF
V gene: TRBV29-1; J gene: TRBJ2-2; CDR3 protein: CSGTTGDTGELFF
V gene: TRBV6-4; J gene: TRBJ2-5; CDR3 protein: CASSEKGGDQETQYF
V gene: TRBV5-1; J gene: TRBJ2-5; CDR3 protein: CASREQETQYF
V gene: TRBV6-5; J gene: TRBJ2-7; CDR3 protein: CASSYADRGYYEQYF
V gene: TRBV20-1; J gene: TRBJ2-1; CDR3 protein: CSAFGGAQSSYNEQFF
V gene: TRBV7-6; J gene: TRBJ2-1; CDR3 protein: CASSSGGGASLEQFF
V gene: TRBV5-6; J gene: TRBJ2-7; CDR3 protein: CASINWDTEYEQYF
V gene: TRBV14; J gene: TRBJ1-2; CDR3 protein: CASSQDATGGGDGYTF
V gene: TRBV12-3/TRBV12-4; J gene: TRBJ2-1; CDR3 protein: CASSLLSGIYNEQFF
V gene: TRBV7-6; J gene: TRBJ2-1; CDR3 protein: CASSLEGWGEQFF
V gene: TRBV19; J gene: TRBJ2-1; CDR3 protein: CASSIVGGEQFF
V gene: TRBV3-1; J gene: TRBJ2-3; CDR3 protein: CASSQDLRDTQYF
V gene: TRBV20-1; J gene: TRBJ2-7; CDR3 protein: CSARDRTDTTYEQYF
V gene: TRBV14; J gene: TRBJ1-4; CDR3 protein: CASSQGLAGGSHEKLFF
V gene: TRBV29-1; J gene: TRBJ2-1; CDR3 protein: CSVRLADNEQFF
V gene: TRBV6-5; J gene: TRBJ1-1; CDR3 protein: CASSSEGVNTEAFF
V gene: TRBV5-1; J gene: TRBJ2-2; CDR3 protein: CASSLVGPVITGELFF
V gene: TRBV4-1; J gene: TRBJ1-2; CDR3 protein: CASSRRQTGDSGYTF
V gene: TRBV12-3/TRBV12-4; J gene: TRBJ2-7; CDR3 protein: CASSLLSAGPGYEQYF
V gene: TRBV28; J gene: TRBJ2-7; CDR3 protein: CASSLFASGTWEQYF
V gene: TRBV4-1; J gene: TRBJ2-2; CDR3 protein: CASSQGAGENTGELFF
V gene: TRBV15; J gene: TRBJ1-5; CDR3 protein: CATKLGAGDYQPQHF
V gene: TRBV20-1; J gene: TRBJ2-7; CDR3 protein: CSARDPKGQGIEQYF
V gene: TRBV19; J gene: TRBJ2-1; CDR3 protein: CATQGRYNEQFF
V gene: TRBV20-1; J gene: TRBJ2-7; CDR3 protein: CSARDRSGYSYEQYF